A selection of T cell receptor beta chains follows, all from one sample in a study of cytomegalovirus exposure and HLA in healthy donors. This table comes from immunoSEQ multiplex PCR, and its TCRdb copy is limited to in-frame clones, with some not included. The data contain about 170,000 clones, roughly 85% of them singletons. The sample was PBMCs. The origin of the receptors is a boy between 2 and 10 years old in good health and CMV-seronegative. Both conserved end residues are part of each CDR3. The D gene is left open where the match is weak. The size of a clone is reported for some rows only, either as once, few or many, or as a class for expanded clones.

d_gene: .
j_gene: TRBJ2-1
abundance: .
v_gene: TRBV18
CDR3nt: TGTGCCAGCTCACCCGGCAATGAGCAGTTCTTC
CDR3aa: CASSPGNEQFF

d_gene: TRBD1
j_gene: TRBJ2-3
abundance: .
v_gene: TRBV28
CDR3nt: TGTGCCAGCAGTGACGGGACAGACACAGATACGCAGTATTTT
CDR3aa: CASSDGTDTDTQYF

d_gene: .
j_gene: TRBJ2-7
abundance: .
v_gene: TRBV27
CDR3nt: TGTGCCAGCAGTGTTCGGGGTTACGAGCAGTACTTC
CDR3aa: CASSVRGYEQYF

d_gene: .
j_gene: TRBJ1-4
abundance: .
v_gene: TRBV5-4
CDR3nt: TGTGCCAGCAGCTTGGACAGAGAGGAAAAACTGTTTTTT
CDR3aa: CASSLDREEKLFF

d_gene: .
j_gene: TRBJ1-4
abundance: .
v_gene: TRBV4-1
CDR3nt: TGCGCCAGCAGCCAAGGATCCGGGTCCCTCACTAATGAAAAACTGTTTTTT
CDR3aa: CASSQGSGSLTNEKLFF

d_gene: TRBD2
j_gene: TRBJ2-5
abundance: .
v_gene: TRBV6-4
CDR3nt: TGTGCCAGCAGTCGCCTAGCGGGAGGGCAAGAGACCCAGTACTTC
CDR3aa: CASSRLAGGQETQYF

d_gene: .
j_gene: TRBJ2-5
abundance: .
v_gene: TRBV7-7
CDR3nt: TGTGCTAGCAGCTTAACACTAACGGGTGGAAAAGAGACCCAGTACTTC
CDR3aa: CASSLTLTGGKETQYF

d_gene: .
j_gene: TRBJ1-1
abundance: .
v_gene: TRBV11-2
CDR3nt: TGTGCCAGCAGGGTGGAACAGGGCTTGAACACTGAAGCTTTCTTT
CDR3aa: CASRVEQGLNTEAFF

d_gene: TRBD1
j_gene: TRBJ1-2
abundance: .
v_gene: TRBV5-6
CDR3nt: TGTGCCAGCAGCTTCGGGACAGGGCATGGCTACACCTTC
CDR3aa: CASSFGTGHGYTF

d_gene: .
j_gene: TRBJ1-1
abundance: .
v_gene: TRBV7-8
CDR3nt: TGTGCCAGCAGCTTGCTGGCCGGCGGGGGTGGAATGAACACTGAAGCTTTCTTT
CDR3aa: CASSLLAGGGGMNTEAFF

d_gene: .
j_gene: TRBJ2-3
abundance: .
v_gene: TRBV4-2
CDR3nt: TGTGCCAGCCCCCTTAGGGGATTTCTAACAGATACGCAGTATTTT
CDR3aa: CASPLRGFLTDTQYF

d_gene: TRBD2
j_gene: TRBJ2-5
abundance: .
v_gene: TRBV6-6
CDR3nt: TGTGCCAGCTCCAGCGGGAGAAGAGAGACCCAGTACTTC
CDR3aa: CASSSGRRETQYF

d_gene: TRBD1
j_gene: TRBJ1-5
abundance: .
v_gene: TRBV28
CDR3nt: TGTGCCAGCAGCCCGGGACAGGGGTACAGTCAGCCCCAGCATTTT
CDR3aa: CASSPGQGYSQPQHF

d_gene: TRBD1
j_gene: TRBJ1-3
abundance: .
v_gene: TRBV18
CDR3nt: TGTGCCAGCTCACCGTGGGACAGGGGGGGAAACACCATATATTTT
CDR3aa: CASSPWDRGGNTIYF

d_gene: TRBD1
j_gene: TRBJ1-4
abundance: .
v_gene: TRBV4-2
CDR3nt: TGTGCCAGCAGCCCTCGGTTAACAGGGGTCCATACCCAAGTCGATCTGGGAAAACTGTTTTTT
CDR3aa: CASSPRLTGVHTQVDLGKLFF

d_gene: .
j_gene: TRBJ1-2
abundance: .
v_gene: TRBV30
CDR3nt: TGTGCCTGGAGTGTGGCACGTAACTATGGCTACACCTTC
CDR3aa: CAWSVARNYGYTF

d_gene: .
j_gene: TRBJ2-7
abundance: .
v_gene: TRBV13
CDR3nt: TGTGCCAGCAGCTCGGGAATAGCGGTAAGCTCCTACGAGCAGTACTTC
CDR3aa: CASSSGIAVSSYEQYF

d_gene: TRBD1
j_gene: TRBJ1-2
abundance: .
v_gene: TRBV11-2
CDR3nt: TGTGCCAGCAGCTTAGGGGGACAGGATTACTATGGCTACACCTTC
CDR3aa: CASSLGGQDYYGYTF

d_gene: TRBD1
j_gene: TRBJ1-1
abundance: .
v_gene: TRBV7-9
CDR3nt: TGTGCCAGCAGCTTCGGGACAGGGTGGGGATCGATGAACACTGAAGCTTTCTTT
CDR3aa: CASSFGTGWGSMNTEAFF

d_gene: TRBD2
j_gene: TRBJ2-7
abundance: .
v_gene: TRBV4-2
CDR3nt: TGTGCCAGCACGGGACTAGCGGGAGGCGAGCAGTACTTC
CDR3aa: CASTGLAGGEQYF

d_gene: .
j_gene: TRBJ1-5
abundance: .
v_gene: TRBV21-1
CDR3nt: TGTGCCAGCAGGTACAGGGACAATCAGCCCCAGCATTTT
CDR3aa: CASRYRDNQPQHF

d_gene: TRBD1
j_gene: TRBJ2-2
abundance: .
v_gene: TRBV2
CDR3nt: TGTGCCAGCAGTGAAGCGCTGGGACAGGGATCCACCGGGGAGCTGTTTTTT
CDR3aa: CASSEALGQGSTGELFF

d_gene: .
j_gene: TRBJ2-1
abundance: .
v_gene: TRBV5-8
CDR3nt: TGTGCCAGCAGCTTGGTGAGGATGACTTCCCTCTACAATGAGCAGTTCTTC
CDR3aa: CASSLVRMTSLYNEQFF

d_gene: .
j_gene: TRBJ2-3
abundance: .
v_gene: TRBV5-6
CDR3nt: TGTGCCAGCAGCCTGAATAGCGACACAGATACGCAGTATTTT
CDR3aa: CASSLNSDTDTQYF

d_gene: .
j_gene: TRBJ2-2
abundance: .
v_gene: TRBV15
CDR3nt: TGTGCCACCAGCAGAGATGAGACCGGGGAGCTGTTTTTT
CDR3aa: CATSRDETGELFF

d_gene: TRBD2
j_gene: TRBJ2-1
abundance: few
v_gene: TRBV7-9
CDR3nt: TGTGCCAGCAGCAAGACTAGCGGGACGTACAATGAGCAGTTCTTC
CDR3aa: CASSKTSGTYNEQFF

d_gene: .
j_gene: TRBJ1-4
abundance: .
v_gene: TRBV28
CDR3nt: TGTGCCAGCAGTGACCCGGGACAACGCTCTGAAAAACTGTTTTTT
CDR3aa: CASSDPGQRSEKLFF

d_gene: .
j_gene: TRBJ2-3
abundance: .
v_gene: TRBV7-9
CDR3nt: TGTGCCAGCAGCCCCATTACCGGGGTTGCAGATACGCAGTATTTT
CDR3aa: CASSPITGVADTQYF

d_gene: .
j_gene: TRBJ1-5
abundance: .
v_gene: TRBV27
CDR3nt: TGTGCCAGCAGTTCCACCCGGGGGACGGGTCTTAGGGGAAATCAGCCCCAGCATTTT
CDR3aa: CASSSTRGTGLRGNQPQHF

d_gene: TRBD1
j_gene: TRBJ1-1
abundance: .
v_gene: TRBV6-1
CDR3nt: TGTGCCAGCAGTGAACGGACAGGGAGGGGGAACACTGAAGCTTTCTTT
CDR3aa: CASSERTGRGNTEAFF

d_gene: TRBD2
j_gene: TRBJ2-1
abundance: .
v_gene: TRBV4-2
CDR3nt: TGTGCCAGCAGCCCTAGCGGGAGCAATGAGCAGTTCTTC
CDR3aa: CASSPSGSNEQFF

d_gene: .
j_gene: TRBJ1-5
abundance: .
v_gene: TRBV4-1
CDR3nt: TGCGCCAGCAGCCAAGGCAGGGATCAGCCCCAGCATTTT
CDR3aa: CASSQGRDQPQHF

d_gene: TRBD1
j_gene: TRBJ1-2
abundance: .
v_gene: TRBV5-5
CDR3nt: TGTGCCAGCAGCTTGGACGGACAGGGTTCTGGCTACACCTTC
CDR3aa: CASSLDGQGSGYTF

d_gene: .
j_gene: TRBJ1-6
abundance: .
v_gene: TRBV21-1
CDR3nt: TGTGCCAGCAGCCCCGTAGGGGCAATTTCACCCCTCCACTTT
CDR3aa: CASSPVGAISPLHF

d_gene: TRBD2
j_gene: TRBJ2-5
abundance: .
v_gene: TRBV19
CDR3nt: TGTGCCAGTAGGTATAGCGGGGGGGCCGTTGAGGAGACCCAGTACTTC
CDR3aa: CASRYSGGAVEETQYF

d_gene: TRBD2
j_gene: TRBJ2-5
abundance: .
v_gene: TRBV5-1
CDR3nt: TGCGCCAGCAGCTTGGTAGGAACTAGCGGGGGCGTTGGGGAGACCCAGTACTTC
CDR3aa: CASSLVGTSGGVGETQYF